The clone carrying this T cell receptor beta chain was seen more than once but under ten times. Antigen: not known. The data stem from a study of T cells in Graves' hyperthyroidism and ophthalmopathy. CDR1 and CDR2 (germline): PRHDT, FYEKMQ (reference sequence). The CDR3 consists of 14 residues. V lost 5 bases, J lost 2 bases, and 4 bases stayed unmatched. The study, taken as a whole, reports: Blood also held most thyroid clonotypes expanded beyond 0.001.

Amplified TCR beta CDR3 regions came from RNA transcripts. The HTBI set primed first-round TCR CDR3 RT-PCR. Each CDR3 protein gets one entry after TCRdb re-called the multiplex PCR reads with MiXCR. The sample lists some 600,000 distinct CDR3 sequences, about 43% occurring once. This sequence originates from a young woman with Graves' hyperthyroidism. The chain uses TRBV13 and TRBJ2-7; the match to TRBD2 covers 9 bases. Sequenced: peripheral blood or thyroid tissue (not recorded which). CDR3 residues: CASSPREGAYEQYF. CDR3 nucleotide sequence: TGTGCCAGCAGCCCGCGGGAGGGGGCCTACGAGCAGTACTTC.